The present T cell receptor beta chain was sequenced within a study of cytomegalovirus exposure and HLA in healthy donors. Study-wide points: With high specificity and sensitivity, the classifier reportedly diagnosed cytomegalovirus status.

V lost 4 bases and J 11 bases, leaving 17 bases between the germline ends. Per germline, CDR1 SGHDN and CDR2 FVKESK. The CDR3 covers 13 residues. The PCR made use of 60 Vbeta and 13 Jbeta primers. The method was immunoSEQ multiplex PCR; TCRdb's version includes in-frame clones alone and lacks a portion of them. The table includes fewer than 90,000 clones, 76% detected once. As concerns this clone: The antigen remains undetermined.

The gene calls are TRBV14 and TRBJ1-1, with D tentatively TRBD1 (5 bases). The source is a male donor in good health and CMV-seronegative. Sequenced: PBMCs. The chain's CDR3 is CASSPNVRVRAFF. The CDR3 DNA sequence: TGTGCCAGCAGCCCAAACGTCAGGGTACGGGCTTTCTTT.